This T cell receptor (beta chain) was identified during a study of T cells in Graves' hyperthyroidism and ophthalmopathy. The length of the CDR3 is 14 residues. CDR1 and CDR2 from the germline V gene are SGHAT and FQNNGV. Study observations and caveats: Most thyroid clonotypes expanded above 0.001 appeared in blood too.

As for this clonotype: Its antigen remains unidentified. Without the conserved terminal phenylalanine or tryptophan, this CDR3 likely stems from a read error.

There were TCR beta CDR3 regions amplified from RNA transcripts. The study used the HTBI primer set for a first-round RT-PCR of the TCR CDR3. From the multiplex PCR reads, TCRdb called clonotypes with MiXCR, one entry per CDR3 protein. The sample yields about 98,000 distinct CDR3 sequences, 35% to 45% seen once. The J gene is TRBJ2-7, the V gene TRBV11-2, with unresolved D. This sequence was found in a woman under 40 with Graves' hyperthyroidism. Source material: peripheral blood or thyroid tissue (not recorded which). CDR3 in DNA: TGTGCCAGCAGCTTACAGGCCATCTCCTACGGGCAGTACTAC. It specifies CASSLQAISYGQYY.